These T cell receptor beta chains were read from a single sample in a study of blood T cell repertoires in COVID-19. Using immunoSEQ multiplex PCR, the repertoire was profiled, and TCRdb retains in-frame clones only, with some absent. Of about 140,000 clones listed, about three quarters are singletons. The sequenced material came from PBMCs or T cells enriched from blood (not recorded which). These receptors came from a woman between 50 and 59 years old who had recovered from COVID-19. Both conserved end residues are part of each CDR3. D genes are given only for firm matches. Some rows mark clone size as missing; the rest say once, few, many or name a class of expanded clone.

J	V	length	D	size	DNA	CDR3
TRBJ1-1	TRBV19	15	-	few	TGTGCCAGTAGTGGGCCAGGTGCCGGGAACACTGAAGCTTTCTTT	CASSGPGAGNTEAFF
TRBJ1-1	TRBV10-2	11	-	-	TGCGCCACCCGGGAAAGAACTGAAGCTTTCTTT	CATRERTEAFF
TRBJ2-3	TRBV2	15	-	-	TGTGCCAGCCCCCAGACCCACTGGGGCCCAGATACGCAGTATTTT	CASPQTHWGPDTQYF
TRBJ2-2	TRBV12-3/TRBV12-4	11	-	-	TGTGCCAGCACCCCGGGGGGGGAGCTGTTTTTT	CASTPGGELFF
TRBJ1-1	TRBV10-1	14	TRBD1	-	TGCGCCAGCAGTGAATGGACAGGGGGTACTGAAGCTTTCTTT	CASSEWTGGTEAFF
TRBJ2-3	TRBV5-1	15	-	-	TGCGCCAGCAGCTTGGGTCCTCCGAGCACAGATACGCAGTATTTT	CASSLGPPSTDTQYF
TRBJ2-1	TRBV11-3	15	TRBD2	-	TGTGCCAGCAGCTCCTCGACTAGCGGGAGAGGTGAGCAGTTCTTC	CASSSSTSGRGEQFF
TRBJ2-1	TRBV19	15	-	-	TGTGCCAGTAGTCCCCGAGGGAGCTCCTACAATGAGCAGTTCTTC	CASSPRGSSYNEQFF
TRBJ2-5	TRBV7-3	15	TRBD2	-	TGTGCCAGCAGACCCACGGGGGGTCGACAAGAGACCCAGTACTTC	CASRPTGGRQETQYF
TRBJ2-1	TRBV28	11	-	-	TGTGCCAGCAGTTTCCGTTCGGGGCAGTTCTTC	CASSFRSGQFF
TRBJ2-2	TRBV11-3	14	TRBD2	-	TGTGCCAGCAGACCTACTAGCGACACCGGGGAGCTGTTTTTT	CASRPTSDTGELFF
TRBJ2-5	TRBV5-6	15	TRBD2	-	TGTGCCAGCAGCTTCACTAGCGGGGTGTCTGAGACCCAGTACTTC	CASSFTSGVSETQYF
TRBJ1-2	TRBV5-1	13	-	-	TGCGCCAGCAGCTTGGGAGCTAACTATGGCTACACCTTC	CASSLGANYGYTF
TRBJ1-1	TRBV5-4	14	-	-	TGTGCCAGCAGCTTGGACGGGCGGGGGACTGAAGCTTTCTTT	CASSLDGRGTEAFF
TRBJ1-4	TRBV5-5	15	-	-	TGTGCCTCTTCCCCCCGGGCAGGGGCTAATGAAAAACTGTTTTTT	CASSPRAGANEKLFF
TRBJ1-6	TRBV6-5	15	-	-	TGTGCCAGCAGCCTACGCGGGGAGTATAATTCACCCCTCCACTTT	CASSLRGEYNSPLHF
TRBJ1-2	TRBV5-1	15	TRBD1	-	TGCGCCAGCAGCGCCCAGGGGGGCGCTAACTATGGCTACACCTTC	CASSAQGGANYGYTF
TRBJ2-3	TRBV3-1/TRBV3-2	17	TRBD2	-	TGTGCCAGCAGCCGCCATGGACTAGCGGGGGTATTGGATACGCAGTATTTT	CASSRHGLAGVLDTQYF
TRBJ1-2	TRBV18	13	-	-	TGTGCCAGCTCATCAAAACAGGGTCATGGCTACACCTTC	CASSSKQGHGYTF
TRBJ2-5	TRBV11-1	15	TRBD2	-	TGTGCCAGCAGCTTCCTAGCGGGGGTTCAAGAGACCCAGTACTTC	CASSFLAGVQETQYF